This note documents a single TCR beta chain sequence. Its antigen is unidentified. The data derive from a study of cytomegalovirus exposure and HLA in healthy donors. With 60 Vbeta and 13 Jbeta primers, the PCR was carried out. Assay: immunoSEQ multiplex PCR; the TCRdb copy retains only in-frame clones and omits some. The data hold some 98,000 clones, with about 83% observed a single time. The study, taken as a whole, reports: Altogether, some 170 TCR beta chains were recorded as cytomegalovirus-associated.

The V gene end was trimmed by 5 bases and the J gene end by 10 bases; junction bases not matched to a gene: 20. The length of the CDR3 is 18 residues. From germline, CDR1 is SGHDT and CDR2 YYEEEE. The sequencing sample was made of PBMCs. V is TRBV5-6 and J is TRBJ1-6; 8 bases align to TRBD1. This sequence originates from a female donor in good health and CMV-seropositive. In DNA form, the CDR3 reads TGTGCCAGCAGTCCCTCCGGCCGGACAGGGTTCGTTTTGTCACCCCTCCACTTT. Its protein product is CASSPSGRTGFVLSPLHF.